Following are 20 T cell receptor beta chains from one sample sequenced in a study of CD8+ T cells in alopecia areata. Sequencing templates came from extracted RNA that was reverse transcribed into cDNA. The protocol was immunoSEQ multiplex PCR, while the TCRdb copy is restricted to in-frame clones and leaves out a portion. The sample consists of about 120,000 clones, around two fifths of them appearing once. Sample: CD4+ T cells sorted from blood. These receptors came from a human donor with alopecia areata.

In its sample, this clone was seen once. CDR3 loop: CASSLEATGGRNEQFF. The CDR3 coding sequence is TGTGCCAGCAGCTTGGAAGCAACAGGGGGGCGGAATGAGCAGTTCTTC. The chain uses TRBV5-4 and TRBJ2-1; TRBD1 aligns across 8 bases. The germline CDR1 and CDR2 sequences are SGHNT and YYREEE (reference sequence). The CDR3 sequence is 16 residues long. V trimming: 0 bases; J trimming: 7 bases; junction bases outside the gene matches: 9.

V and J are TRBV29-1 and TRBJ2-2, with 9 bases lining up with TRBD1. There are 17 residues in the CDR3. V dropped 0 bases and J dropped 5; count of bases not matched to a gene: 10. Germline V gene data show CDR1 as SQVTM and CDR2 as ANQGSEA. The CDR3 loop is CSVEDLGGTGRTGELFF. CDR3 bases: TGCAGCGTTGAAGATCTTGGCGGGACAGGGAGGACCGGGGAGCTGTTTTTT.

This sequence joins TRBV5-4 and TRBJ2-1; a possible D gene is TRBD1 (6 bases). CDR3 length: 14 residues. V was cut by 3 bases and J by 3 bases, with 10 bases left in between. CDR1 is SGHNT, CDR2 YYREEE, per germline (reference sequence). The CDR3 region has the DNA TGTGCCAGCAGCTCGGGACACGGCTACAATGAGCAGTTCTTC. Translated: CASSSGHGYNEQFF.

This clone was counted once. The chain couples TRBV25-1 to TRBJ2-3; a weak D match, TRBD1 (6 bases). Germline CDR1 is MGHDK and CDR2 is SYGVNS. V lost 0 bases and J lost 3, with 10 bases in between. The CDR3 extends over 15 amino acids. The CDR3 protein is CASSEYGDKTDTQYF. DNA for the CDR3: TGTGCCAGCAGTGAATATGGGGACAAGACAGATACGCAGTATTTT.

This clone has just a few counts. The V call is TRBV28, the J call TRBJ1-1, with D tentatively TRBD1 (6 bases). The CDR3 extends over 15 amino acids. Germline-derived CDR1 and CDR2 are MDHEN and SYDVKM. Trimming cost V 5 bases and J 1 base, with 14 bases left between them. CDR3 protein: CASSPQLTGNTEAFF. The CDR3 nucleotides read TGTGCCAGCAGTCCCCAACTGACAGGGAACACTGAAGCTTTCTTT.

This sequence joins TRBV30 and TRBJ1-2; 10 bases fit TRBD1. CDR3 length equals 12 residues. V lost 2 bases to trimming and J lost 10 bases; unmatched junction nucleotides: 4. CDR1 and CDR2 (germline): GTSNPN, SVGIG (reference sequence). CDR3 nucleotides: TGTGCCTGGAGTTCGGGACAGGGGCCCTACACCTTC. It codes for CAWSSGQGPYTF. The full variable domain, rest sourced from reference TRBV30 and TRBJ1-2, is SQTIHQWPATLVQPVGSPLSLECTVEGTSNPNLYWYRQAAGRGLQLLFYSVGIGQISSEVPQNLSASRPQDRQFILSSKKLLLSDSGFYLCAWSSGQGPYTFGSGTRLTVV.

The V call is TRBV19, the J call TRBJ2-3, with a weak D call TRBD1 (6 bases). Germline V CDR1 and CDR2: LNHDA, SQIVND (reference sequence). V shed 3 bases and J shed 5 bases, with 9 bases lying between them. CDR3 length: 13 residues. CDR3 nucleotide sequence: TGTGCCAGTAGTATGGACAGATTAGATACGCAGTATTTT. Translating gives CASSMDRLDTQYF.

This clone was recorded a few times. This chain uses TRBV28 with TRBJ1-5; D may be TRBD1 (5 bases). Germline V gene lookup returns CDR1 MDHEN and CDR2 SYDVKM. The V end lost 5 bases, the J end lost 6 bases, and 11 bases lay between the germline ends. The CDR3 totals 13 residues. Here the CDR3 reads CASSGDVGQPQHF. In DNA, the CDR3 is TGTGCCAGCAGTGGGGACGTTGGTCAGCCCCAGCATTTT. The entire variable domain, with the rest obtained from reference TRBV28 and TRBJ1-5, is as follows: DVKVTQSSRYLVKRTGEKVFLECVQDMDHENMFWYRQDPGLGLRLIYFSYDVKMKEKGDIPEGYSVSREKKERFSLILESASTNQTSMYLCASSGDVGQPQHFGDGTRLSIL.

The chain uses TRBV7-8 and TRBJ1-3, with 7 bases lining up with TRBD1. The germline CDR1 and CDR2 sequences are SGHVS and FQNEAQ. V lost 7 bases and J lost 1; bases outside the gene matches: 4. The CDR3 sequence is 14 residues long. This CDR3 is CASTPGGSGNTIYF. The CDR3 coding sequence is TGTGCCAGCACCCCAGGGGGATCTGGAAACACCATATATTTT.

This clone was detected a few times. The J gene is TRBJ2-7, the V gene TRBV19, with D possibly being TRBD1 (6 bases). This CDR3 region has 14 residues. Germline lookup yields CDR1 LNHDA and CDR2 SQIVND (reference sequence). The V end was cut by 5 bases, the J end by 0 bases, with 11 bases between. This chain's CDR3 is CASSPRDNSYEQYF. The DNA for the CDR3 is TGTGCCAGTAGTCCCAGGGACAACTCCTACGAGCAGTACTTC.

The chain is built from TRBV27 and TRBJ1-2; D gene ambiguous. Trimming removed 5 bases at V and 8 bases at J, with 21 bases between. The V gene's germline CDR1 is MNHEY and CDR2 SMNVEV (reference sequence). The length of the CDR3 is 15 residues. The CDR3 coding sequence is TGTGCCAGCAGTCTAAAACCTCGGGGTGCGAGCGGCTACACCTTC. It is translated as CASSLKPRGASGYTF.

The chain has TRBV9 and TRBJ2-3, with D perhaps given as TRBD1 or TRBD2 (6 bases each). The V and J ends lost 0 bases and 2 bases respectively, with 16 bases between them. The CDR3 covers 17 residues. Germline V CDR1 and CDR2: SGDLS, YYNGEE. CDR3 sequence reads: CASSVAVGGSNTDTQYF. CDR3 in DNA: TGTGCCAGCAGCGTAGCTGTCGGGGGCTCTAACACAGATACGCAGTATTTT.

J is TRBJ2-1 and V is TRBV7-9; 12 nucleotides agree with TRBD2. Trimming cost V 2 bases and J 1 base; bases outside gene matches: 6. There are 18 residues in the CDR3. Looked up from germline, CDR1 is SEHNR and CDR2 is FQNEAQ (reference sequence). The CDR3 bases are TGTGCCAGCAGCTTATCGACTAGCGGGAGAAGTTCCTACAATGAGCAGTTCTTC. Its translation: CASSLSTSGRSSYNEQFF.

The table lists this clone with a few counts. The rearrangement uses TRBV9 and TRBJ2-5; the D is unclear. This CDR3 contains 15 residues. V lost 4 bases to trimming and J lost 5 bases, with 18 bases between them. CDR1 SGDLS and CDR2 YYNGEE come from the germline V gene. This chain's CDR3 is CASSPQTRTGETQYF. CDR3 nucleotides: TGTGCCAGCAGCCCCCAGACGAGGACCGGGGAGACCCAGTACTTC.

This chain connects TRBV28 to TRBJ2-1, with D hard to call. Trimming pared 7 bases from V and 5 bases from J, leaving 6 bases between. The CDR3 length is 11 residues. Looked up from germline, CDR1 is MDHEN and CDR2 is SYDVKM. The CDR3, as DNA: TGTGCCAGCACCTCGGACAATGAGCAGTTCTTC. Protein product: CASTSDNEQFF.

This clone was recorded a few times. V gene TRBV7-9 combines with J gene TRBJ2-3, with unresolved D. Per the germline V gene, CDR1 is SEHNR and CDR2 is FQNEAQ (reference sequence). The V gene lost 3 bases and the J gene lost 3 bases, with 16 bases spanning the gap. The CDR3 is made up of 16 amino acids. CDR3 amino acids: CASSFSPGRRTDTQYF. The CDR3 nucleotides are TGTGCCAGCAGCTTTTCCCCCGGTAGAAGAACAGATACGCAGTATTTT.

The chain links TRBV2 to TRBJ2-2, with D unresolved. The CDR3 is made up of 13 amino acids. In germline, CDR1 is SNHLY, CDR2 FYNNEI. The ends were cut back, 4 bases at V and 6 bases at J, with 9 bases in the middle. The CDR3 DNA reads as TGTGCCAGCAGTGTAACATTGTCCGGGGAGCTGTTTTTT. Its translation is CASSVTLSGELFF.

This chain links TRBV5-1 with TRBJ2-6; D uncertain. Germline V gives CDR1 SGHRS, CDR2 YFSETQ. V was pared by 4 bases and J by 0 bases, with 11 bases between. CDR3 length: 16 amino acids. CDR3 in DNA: TGCGCCAGCAGCAAAGGCAGCTACTCTGGGGCCAACGTCCTGACTTTC. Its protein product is CASSKGSYSGANVLTF.

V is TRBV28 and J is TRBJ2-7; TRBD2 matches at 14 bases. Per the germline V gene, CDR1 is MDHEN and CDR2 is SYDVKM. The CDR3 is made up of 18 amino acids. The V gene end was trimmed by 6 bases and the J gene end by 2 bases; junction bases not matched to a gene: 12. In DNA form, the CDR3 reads TGTGCCAGCAGCCTGGGGACTAGCGGGAGCCGTTGGGCCTACGAGCAGTACTTC. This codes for CASSLGTSGSRWAYEQYF.

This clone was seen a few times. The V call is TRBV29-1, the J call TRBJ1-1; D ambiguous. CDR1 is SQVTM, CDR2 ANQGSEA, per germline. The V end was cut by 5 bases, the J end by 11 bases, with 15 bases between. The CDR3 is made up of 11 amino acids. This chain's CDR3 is CSVSTGYTAFF. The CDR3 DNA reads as TGCAGCGTTTCCACGGGGTATACGGCTTTCTTT. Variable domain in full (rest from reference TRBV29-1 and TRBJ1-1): SAVISQKPSRDICQRGTSLTIQCQVDSQVTMMFWYRQQPGQSLTLIATANQGSEATYESGFVIDKFPISRPNLTFSTLTVSNMSPEDSSIYLCSVSTGYTAFFGQGTRLTVV.